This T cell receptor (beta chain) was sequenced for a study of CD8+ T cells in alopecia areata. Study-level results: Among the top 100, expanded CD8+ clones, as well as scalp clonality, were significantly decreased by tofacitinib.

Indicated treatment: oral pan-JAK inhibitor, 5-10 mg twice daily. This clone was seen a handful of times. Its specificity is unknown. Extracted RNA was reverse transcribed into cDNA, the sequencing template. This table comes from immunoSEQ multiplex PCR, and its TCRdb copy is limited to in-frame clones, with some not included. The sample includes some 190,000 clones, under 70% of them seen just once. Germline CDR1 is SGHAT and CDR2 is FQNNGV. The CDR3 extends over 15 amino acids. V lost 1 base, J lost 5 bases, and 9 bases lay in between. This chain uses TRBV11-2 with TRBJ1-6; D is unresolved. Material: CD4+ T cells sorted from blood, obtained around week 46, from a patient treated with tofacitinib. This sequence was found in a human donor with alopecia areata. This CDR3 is CASSLVPRDNSPLHF. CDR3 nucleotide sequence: TGTGCCAGCAGCTTAGTACCGAGGGATAATTCACCCCTCCACTTT.